These 3 T cell receptor beta chains were sequenced from one sample in a study of blood T cell repertoires in COVID-19. Using immunoSEQ multiplex PCR, the repertoire was profiled, and TCRdb retains in-frame clones only, with some absent. Of around 74,000 clones in the sample, approximately 88% were seen once. The sample was peripheral blood. The receptors shown here come from a man aged 30 to 39 with acute or convalescent COVID-19.

The gene calls are TRBV6-5 and TRBJ2-5; a possible D gene is TRBD1 (5 bases). Trimming stripped 6 bases from V and 3 bases from J, with 8 bases between. CDR1 MNHEY and CDR2 SVGAGI come from the germline V gene. The CDR3 runs 12 residues. CDR3 residues: CASRGREETQYF. The CDR3 DNA reads as TGTGCCAGCAGGGGCAGGGAAGAGACCCAGTACTTC.

The genes are TRBV6-2 or TRBV6-3 and TRBJ2-3; the D is unclear. The length of the CDR3 is 13 residues. The V and J ends lost 4 bases and 7 bases respectively, with 12 bases between them. Germline CDR1 MNHEY, CDR2 SVGEGT. The CDR3 is CASSSTAHNTQYF. DNA of the CDR3: TGTGCCAGCAGTTCCACCGCCCACAATACGCAGTATTTT.

The chain uses TRBV28 and TRBJ2-1; D gene unclear. V lost 5 bases to trimming and J lost 4 bases, with 9 bases between them. From germline, CDR1 is MDHEN and CDR2 SYDVKM. The CDR3 runs to 13 residues. CDR3 DNA sequence: TGTGCCAGCAGTCGAGGTCGGTACAATGAGCAGTTCTTC. Translation: CASSRGRYNEQFF.